This is a list of T cell receptor beta chains from one sample in a study of tumor and adjacent non-tumor tissue in lung cancer. TCRdb fed the multiplex PCR reads into MiXCR, producing one record per CDR3 protein. The repertoire holds over 100,000 distinct CDR3 sequences, around 57% seen once, with roughly 20% in the top ten. The sequenced sample was distant non-tumor lung tissue. Source of these receptors: a man in his 60s with non-small cell lung cancer. The CDR3 runs from the conserved cysteine through the conserved F or W. The order of the fields is D gene, V gene, J gene, clone size, CDR3 DNA, CDR3 protein. The D gene is left open where the match is weak. A row's size may be missing; if present it is once, few, many or a size class.

TRBD1,TRBV30,TRBJ1-4,NA,TGTGCCTGGAGCGGGGGGGACAGGGGTAATGAAAAACTGTTTTTT,CAWSGGDRGNEKLFF
NA,TRBV6-2/TRBV6-3,TRBJ1-5,many,TGTGCCAGCAGTTACTCGTCGGTCACAGGGCAGAAGCCCCAGCATTTT,CASSYSSVTGQKPQHF
NA,TRBV20-1,TRBJ2-7,many,TGCAGTGCTCCCCTCTGGACCTCGGGAAGCGAGCAGTACTTC,CSAPLWTSGSEQYF
NA,TRBV29-1,TRBJ1-2,NA,TGCAGCGTTCAGGGAGTTGCTAATGGCTGCACCTTC,CSVQGVANGCTF
TRBD1,TRBV6-6,TRBJ1-2,NA,TGTGCCAGCAGTTACGGGGACAGGGATCTCGGCTACACCTTC,CASSYGDRDLGYTF
NA,TRBV20-1,TRBJ1-5,NA,TGCAGTGCTGGGAAAACAGTCAATCAGCCCCAGCATTTT,CSAGKTVNQPQHF
TRBD1,TRBV6-2/TRBV6-3,TRBJ1-2,NA,TGTGCCAGCAGTCAACAGGGGACCCATGACTACACCTTC,CASSQQGTHDYTF
TRBD1,TRBV5-6,TRBJ1-5,NA,TGTGTCAGCAGCTGGGGAACAGGGGATAATCAGCCCCAGCATTTT,CVSSWGTGDNQPQHF
TRBD1,TRBV11-1,TRBJ2-5,NA,TGTGCCAGCAGCTCCGGACAGGACCAAGAGAACAAGTACTTC,CASSSGQDQENKYF
TRBD1,TRBV6-2/TRBV6-3,TRBJ2-3,NA,TGTGCAAGCAGTGCGTCGGGACAGAACTACAATCAGCCCCAGTATTTT,CASSASGQNYNQPQYF
TRBD2,TRBV11-2,TRBJ2-2,NA,TGTGCCAGCAGCTCGGGACTAGCGGGAGCGATGAACACCGAGGAACTGTTTTTT,CASSSGLAGAMNTEELFF
NA,TRBV29-1,TRBJ2-3,NA,TGCAGCTCCAGCCAGGGAGATACACAGTATTTT,CSSSQGDTQYF
NA,TRBV11-2,TRBJ2-7,NA,TGTGCCATCAGCTTTTACAGAGCCTACGAGCAGTACTTC,CAISFYRAYEQYF
NA,TRBV10-2,TRBJ2-3,many,TGCGCCAGCAGTGGAGGGTCCCCGCGCACAGATACGCAGTATTTT,CASSGGSPRTDTQYF
NA,TRBV19,TRBJ2-3,NA,TGTGCCTGTAGTCGAGATCAACAGAGCACAGATACGCAGTATTTT,CACSRDQQSTDTQYF
NA,TRBV11-3,TRBJ2-6,NA,TGTGCCAGCAGCCCACAGGGTTCTGGGACCAAGGTCCTGACTTTC,CASSPQGSGTKVLTF
TRBD2,TRBV20-1,TRBJ2-7,NA,TGTATTGCTAGCACTAGCGGACCCTACGAGCAGTACTTC,CIASTSGPYEQYF
TRBD1,TRBV20-1,TRBJ1-2,NA,TGCAGTGCTAGAGAACTATCGGGACAGGGGACATTGGTCCGATATGGCTACACCTTC,CSARELSGQGTLVRYGYTF
TRBD2,TRBV24-1,TRBJ2-3,many,TGTGCCACCAGTGAGAGGCGGGAGGGCCACGATACGCAGTATTTT,CATSERREGHDTQYF
TRBD2,TRBV6-2/TRBV6-3,TRBJ2-7,NA,TGTGCCAGCACTTTTAACGGGAGGCGCAGCGAGCAGTACTTC,CASTFNGRRSEQYF
NA,TRBV24-1,TRBJ2-7,NA,TGTGCCACCAGTGGCCCGGACAGCTACGAGCAGTACTTC,CATSGPDSYEQYF
NA,TRBV30,TRBJ2-7,few,TGTGCCTGGAGTGTTGGGGGCTACGAGCAGTACTTC,CAWSVGGYEQYF
TRBD1,TRBV5-1,TRBJ2-7,NA,TGCGCCAGCAGCCTCCGGGACAGGGGTCAGGAGCGGTACTTC,CASSLRDRGQERYF
NA,TRBV14,TRBJ2-1,NA,TGTGCCAGCAGCATCCAGGGCCCTTACAATGAGCAGTTCTTC,CASSIQGPYNEQFF
NA,TRBV6-2/TRBV6-3,TRBJ2-1,many,TGTGCCAGCAGTTTTACTAACAATGGGCAGTTCTTC,CASSFTNNGQFF
NA,TRBV28,TRBJ2-5,many,TGTGCCAGCAGTACCAACATACAGGCCCAAGAGACCCAGTACTTC,CASSTNIQAQETQYF
TRBD2,TRBV11-3,TRBJ2-1,few,TGTGCCAGCAGCCCCCAACCACTAGCGGGACAACAAGAGCAATTCTTC,CASSPQPLAGQQEQFF
NA,TRBV6-2/TRBV6-3,TRBJ1-6,NA,TGTGTCAGCCAGGGGACAAATTCACCCCTCCACTTT,CVSQGTNSPLHF
NA,TRBV19,TRBJ1-5,NA,TGTGCCAGTAGTATGTCTAGGATCCCGCATCAGCCCCAGCATTTT,CASSMSRIPHQPQHF
NA,TRBV29-1,TRBJ1-2,many,TGCAGCCTTGACACCGGACAGTATGGCTACACCTTC,CSLDTGQYGYTF
NA,TRBV11-2,TRBJ2-3,NA,TGTACCAGCAGCTTAGGGAGGCGTGAGTTGGGCACAGATACGCAGTATTTT,CTSSLGRRELGTDTQYF
NA,TRBV6-5,TRBJ1-6,NA,TGTGCCAGCACTGCCGGGACAATGTATTCACCCCTCCACTTT,CASTAGTMYSPLHF
NA,TRBV6-1,TRBJ2-2,NA,TGTACCAGTACAGGCGCAGCATCGAACACCGGGGAGCTGTTTTTT,CTSTGAASNTGELFF
NA,TRBV6-5,TRBJ1-2,NA,TGTGCCAACAGGGAAGTACAGCCCGATAGCTGCACCTTC,CANREVQPDSCTF
NA,TRBV6-1,TRBJ2-2,once,TGTGCCAGCAGTGATCTGCCTGGGGTGATCACCGGGGAGCTGTTTTTT,CASSDLPGVITGELFF
TRBD1,TRBV9,TRBJ2-1,NA,TGTGCCAGCAGCGTAGGGGACAGGGCATTTTCCTACAATGAGCAGTTCTTC,CASSVGDRAFSYNEQFF
NA,TRBV7-8,TRBJ2-2,many,TGTGCCAGCAGCTTAAACGCGAACACCGGGGAGCTGTTTTTT,CASSLNANTGELFF
NA,TRBV30,TRBJ2-3,many,TGTGCCTGGAGTAAGGACGGAGTTAGCACAGATACGCAGTATTTT,CAWSKDGVSTDTQYF
TRBD2,TRBV5-1,TRBJ2-7,NA,TGCTCCAGCAGCTTGAGAGGGACTAGCGGGAGTGGCGGGTACGAGCAGTACTTC,CSSSLRGTSGSGGYEQYF
TRBD1,TRBV4-2,TRBJ2-7,NA,TGTGCCAGCACCCAAGATCCGAGGGGGCGACCCTACGAGCAGTGCTTC,CASTQDPRGRPYEQCF
NA,TRBV11-3,TRBJ2-1,NA,TGTGCCAGCACCTTAGAGGAACTTAGCAATGAGCAGTTCTTC,CASTLEELSNEQFF
TRBD2,TRBV20-1,TRBJ2-5,NA,TGCAGTGCCAGAAGACTAGCGGGGGAGACCCAGTACTTC,CSARRLAGETQYF
NA,TRBV24-1,TRBJ2-1,NA,TGTGCCACCAGTGGTTTCGATAGTGAGCAGTTCTTC,CATSGFDSEQFF
TRBD2,TRBV11-2,TRBJ2-7,NA,TGTGCCAGCAGCACGGGACTAGCAGGTGAGGCTTCCGACGAGCAATACTTC,CASSTGLAGEASDEQYF
NA,TRBV6-4,TRBJ2-2,NA,TGTGCCAACAGTGATTATCAGAACACCGGGGAGCTGTTTTTT,CANSDYQNTGELFF
TRBD2,TRBV29-1,TRBJ2-1,NA,TGCAGCGGGAGACTAGCGAGAGTTGGGGTCAATGAGCAGTTCTTC,CSGRLARVGVNEQFF
NA,TRBV6-2/TRBV6-3,TRBJ1-6,NA,TGTGCCAACAGTTTGACGGAAAATTCACCCCTCCACTTT,CANSLTENSPLHF
NA,TRBV6-1,TRBJ2-3,NA,TGTGCCAGCTGTGACAGCTTACGGACAGGTGGAGCGGGACCCCAGTATTTT,CASCDSLRTGGAGPQYF
NA,TRBV4-2,TRBJ2-7,many,TGTGCCAGCAGCCGGAACAGGGGGGGAAACTACGAGCAGTACTTC,CASSRNRGGNYEQYF
TRBD1,TRBV28,TRBJ1-2,few,TGTGCCAGCACCCCGGACAGGGTAAAGGGCTACACCTTC,CASTPDRVKGYTF